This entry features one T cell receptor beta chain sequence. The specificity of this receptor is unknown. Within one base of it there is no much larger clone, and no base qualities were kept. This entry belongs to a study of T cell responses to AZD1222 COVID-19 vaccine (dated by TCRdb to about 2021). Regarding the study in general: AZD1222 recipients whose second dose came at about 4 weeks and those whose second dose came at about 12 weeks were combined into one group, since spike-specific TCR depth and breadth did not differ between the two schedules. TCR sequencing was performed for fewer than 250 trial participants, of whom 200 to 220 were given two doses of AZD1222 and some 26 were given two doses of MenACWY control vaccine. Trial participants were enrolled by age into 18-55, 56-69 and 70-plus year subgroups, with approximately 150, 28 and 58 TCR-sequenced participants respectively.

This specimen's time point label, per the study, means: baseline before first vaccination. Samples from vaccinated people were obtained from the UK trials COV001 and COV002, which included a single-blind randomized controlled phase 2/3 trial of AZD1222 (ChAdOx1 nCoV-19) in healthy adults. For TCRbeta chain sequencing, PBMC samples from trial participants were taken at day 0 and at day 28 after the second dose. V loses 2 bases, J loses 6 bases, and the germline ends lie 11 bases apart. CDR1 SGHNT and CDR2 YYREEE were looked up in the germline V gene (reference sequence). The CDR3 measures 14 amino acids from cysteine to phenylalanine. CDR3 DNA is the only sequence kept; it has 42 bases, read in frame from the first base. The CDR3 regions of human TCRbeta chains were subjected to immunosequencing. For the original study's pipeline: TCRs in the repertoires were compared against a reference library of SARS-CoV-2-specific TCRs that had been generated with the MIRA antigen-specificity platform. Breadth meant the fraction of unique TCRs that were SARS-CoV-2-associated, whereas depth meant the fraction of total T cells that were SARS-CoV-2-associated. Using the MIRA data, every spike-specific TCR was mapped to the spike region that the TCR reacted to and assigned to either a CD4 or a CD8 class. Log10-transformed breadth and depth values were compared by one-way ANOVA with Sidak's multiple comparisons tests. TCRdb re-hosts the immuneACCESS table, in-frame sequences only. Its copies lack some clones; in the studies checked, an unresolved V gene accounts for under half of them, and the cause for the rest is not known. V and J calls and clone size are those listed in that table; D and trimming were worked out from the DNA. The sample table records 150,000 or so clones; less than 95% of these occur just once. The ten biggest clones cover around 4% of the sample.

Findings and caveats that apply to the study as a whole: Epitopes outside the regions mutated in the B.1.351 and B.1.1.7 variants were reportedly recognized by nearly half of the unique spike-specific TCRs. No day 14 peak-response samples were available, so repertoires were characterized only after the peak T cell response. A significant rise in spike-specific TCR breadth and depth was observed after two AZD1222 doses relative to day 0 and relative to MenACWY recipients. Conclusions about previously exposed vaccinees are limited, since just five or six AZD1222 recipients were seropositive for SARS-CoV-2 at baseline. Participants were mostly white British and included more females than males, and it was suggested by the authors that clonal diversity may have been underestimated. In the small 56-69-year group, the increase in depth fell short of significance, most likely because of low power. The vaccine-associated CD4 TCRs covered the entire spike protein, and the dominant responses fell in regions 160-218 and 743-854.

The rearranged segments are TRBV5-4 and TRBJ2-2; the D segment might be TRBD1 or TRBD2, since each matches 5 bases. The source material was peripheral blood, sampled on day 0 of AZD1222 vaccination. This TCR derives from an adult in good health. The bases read TGTGCCAGCAGCTTAGAGGGGACGGCCGGGGAGCTGTTTTTT. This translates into CASSLEGTAGELFF.